These 21 T cell receptor beta chains were all obtained from the same sample, sequenced in a study of regulatory T cells in long-lasting Graves disease (dated by TCRdb to 2020 to 2023). This specimen's time point label, interpreted: newly diagnosed GD, antithyroid drugs for less than 3 months. For both TCR sequencing and RNA sequencing, RNA was extracted from PBMCs in TRIzol. Preparation of the library involved multiplex PCR. Instrument on record: Illumina HiSeq 4000. To build TCR beta libraries, CDR3 regions were amplified by Arm-PCR using iRepertoire HTBI primers. TCRdb ran its own pipeline on the public reads, namely fastp trimming at Q25 and MiXCR clone calling, and kept in-frame beta chains. Each CDR3 protein appears once, grouped with its most common genes and DNA. This sample is represented by some 460,000 distinct CDR3 sequences; about 17% of them were singletons. The top ten clones comprise 10% to 15% of the sample.

These same records also appear under a second study, on T cells in Graves' hyperthyroidism and ophthalmopathy.

The material sequenced was peripheral blood mononuclear cells (PBMCs), taken at new diagnosis, from a patient treated with antithyroid drugs. All receptors come from a man aged 40-49 years with Graves disease. Donor details come from another sample of the same person, matched by shared clones.

In its sample, this clonotype was seen many times. This chain uses TRBV11-2 with TRBJ2-2; D unclear. Germline lookup yields CDR1 SGHAT and CDR2 FQNNGV. The germline V and J ends were trimmed by 7 bases and 3 bases, with 9 bases remaining between them. The CDR3 length is 13 residues. CDR3 residues: CASTTPDTGELFF. The CDR3 DNA is TGTGCCAGCACCACCCCCGACACCGGGGAGCTGTTTTTT.

At least ten counts were recorded for this clonotype. The gene calls are TRBV12-3 or TRBV12-4 and TRBJ1-4; perhaps TRBD1 as D (6 bases). This CDR3 has 16 amino acids. Trimming removed 6 bases at V and 8 bases at J, with 22 bases between. CDR3 amino acids: CASSLSGWGRREKLFF. The CDR3 DNA sequence: TGTGCCAGCAGCCTAAGCGGTTGGGGGCGGCGGGAAAAACTGTTTTTT.

This clonotype was recorded at least ten times. This chain links TRBV12-3 or TRBV12-4 with TRBJ2-2; a weak D match, TRBD2 (6 bases). The CDR3 extends over 16 amino acids. The ends were cut back, 2 bases at V and 4 bases at J, with 14 bases in the middle. This CDR3 is CASSLTGEEGTGELFF. CDR3 in DNA: TGTGCCAGCAGTTTAACGGGGGAGGAGGGCACCGGGGAGCTGTTTTTT.

This clonotype was detected ten times or more. The chain joins TRBV3-1 to TRBJ2-1, with D perhaps TRBD2 (5 bases). Germline V gene sequence: CDR1 LGHDT, CDR2 YNNKEL (reference sequence). Trimming took 4 bases from V and 5 from J, leaving 21 bases between them. The CDR3 runs 17 residues. The CDR3 coding sequence is TGTGCCAGCAGCCTCGCAGGCGGGCGGAGCCGCGACAATGAGCAGTTCTTC. Amino acid sequence: CASSLAGGRSRDNEQFF.

With regard to this clonotype: The junction does not match germline at one end; this may be a read error. The chain links TRBV6-9 to TRBJ2-7; 12 nucleotides match TRBD2. Per germline, CDR1 MNHGY and CDR2 SVAAGI. This CDR3 spans 17 amino acids. The CDR3 sequence: CASTTELAGGPTYEQYF. The CDR3 coding sequence is TGCGCCAGCACCACCGAACTAGCGGGAGGCCCTACCTACGAGCAGTACTTC.

The genes are TRBV6-2 or TRBV6-3 and TRBJ2-3, with TRBD2 matching 10 bases. The CDR3 runs 16 residues. The J segment lost 2 bases and the V segment lost 2 bases, leaving 4 bases of the junction unmatched. Germline CDR1 and CDR2: MNHEY and SVGEGT. As DNA, the CDR3 is TGTGCCAGCAGTTACGGCAGCGGGAGGGCCACAGATACGCAGTATTTT. Protein: CASSYGSGRATDTQYF.

This clonotype was seen only a few times. The CDR3 DNA is TGCGCCAGCAGCGAAAGCGGGGCTACCTACAATGAGCAGTTCTTC. Residues: CASSESGATYNEQFF. V and J are TRBV5-1 and TRBJ2-1; 7 nucleotides agree with TRBD2. J lost 2 bases, V lost 4 bases, and 6 bases had no gene match. The germline V gene has CDR1 SGHRS and CDR2 YFSETQ. This CDR3 has 15 residues.

This clonotype appeared many times. The chain joins TRBV12-3 or TRBV12-4 to TRBJ2-2, with D hard to call. V dropped 5 bases and J dropped 7 bases, with 5 bases sitting between them. The CDR3 length is 11 residues. CDR3 loop: CASSKGGELFF. CDR3 coding DNA: TGTGCCAGCAGTAAAGGCGGGGAGCTGTTTTTT.

This clonotype showed up many times. CDR3 in amino acids: CASSLTGGDPNEQFF. CDR3 DNA sequence: TGCGCCAGCAGCTTGACGGGGGGCGACCCCAATGAGCAGTTCTTC. This chain links TRBV5-1 with TRBJ2-1; possibly TRBD2 for D (7 bases). The ends were cut back, 1 base at V and 6 bases at J, with 14 bases in the middle. Germline lookup yields CDR1 SGHRS and CDR2 YFSETQ. The length of the CDR3 is 15 residues.

This clonotype was recorded a few times. This chain uses TRBV20-1 with TRBJ2-5, with TRBD2 as a possible D gene (5 bases). The CDR3 loop spans 13 amino acids. The germline V gene encodes CDR1 DFQATT and CDR2 SNEGSKA (reference sequence). V shed 1 base and J shed 1 base, with 7 bases lying between them. The CDR3 protein is CSARAGSQETQYF. The CDR3 nucleotides read TGCAGTGCTAGAGCGGGATCCCAAGAGACCCAGTACTTC.

In this sample, this clonotype turned up a few times. This chain connects TRBV24-1 to TRBJ1-6; D possibly corresponds to TRBD1 (5 bases). This CDR3 region has 13 residues. Germline V gives CDR1 KGHDR, CDR2 SFDVKD. Between the trimmed V and J ends, which lost 5 bases and 9 bases, there was a span of 10 bases. CDR3 region: CATSASGLSPLHF. In nucleotides, the CDR3 is TGTGCCACCAGTGCCTCGGGGCTTTCACCCCTCCACTTT.

In regard to this clonotype: This may arise from a read error, as a much more abundant clone is one base away. This chain joins TRBV5-4 and TRBJ2-1; 9 bases fit TRBD1. The junction had 6 bases not matched to a gene; V was cut back by 3 bases and J by 8 bases. This CDR3 contains 14 residues. Germline lookup yields CDR1 SGHNT and CDR2 YYREEE (reference sequence). CDR3 amino acids: CASSSPGTGYEQFF. As DNA, the CDR3 is TGTGCCAGCAGCTCCCCCGGGACAGGGTATGAGCAGTTCTTC.

On this clonotype itself: A read error may be the cause here, since a much bigger clone is one base away. The conserved phenylalanine or tryptophan is not found at the CDR3 terminus, so this likely reflects a read error. No DNA is shown, since the ends of the CDR3 on it are uncertain; the CDR3 is the one TCRdb lists. The rearrangement uses TRBV28 and TRBJ2-3; the table calls TRBD1, which could not be checked here. CDR1 is MDHEN, CDR2 SYDVKM, per germline. 13 amino acids form the CDR3, both terminal residues included. CDR3 sequence reads: CASSTTDTYEQYS.

This clonotype has ten or more counts. This chain connects TRBV29-1 to TRBJ2-7; D gene uncertain. Germline V CDR1 and CDR2: SQVTM, ANQGSEA. V was clipped by 4 bases and J by 4 bases, with 11 bases between them. The CDR3 sequence is 12 residues long. The CDR3 nucleotides read TGCAGCGTTGTGGAAGACCTATACGAGCAGTACTTC. It codes for CSVVEDLYEQYF.

This clonotype was counted at least ten times. This chain joins TRBV28 and TRBJ2-5; D is ambiguous. V was pared by 5 bases and J by 7 bases, with 26 bases between. Germline V gives CDR1 MDHEN, CDR2 SYDVKM. The CDR3 runs to 17 residues. This CDR3 reads CASSPTHPLSELLTQYF. The CDR3 DNA follows: TGTGCCAGCAGTCCCACCCACCCCCTCAGCGAGCTTTTGACCCAGTACTTC.

This clonotype has a count of ten or more. This chain uses TRBV19 with TRBJ2-7; the match to TRBD2 covers 8 bases. CDR3 size: 15 residues. Germline CDR1 reads LNHDA; CDR2 reads SQIVND (reference sequence). Trimming at V came to 2 bases and at J to 1 base, leaving 4 bases not matched to a gene. In DNA form, the CDR3 reads TGTGCCAGTAGTATAAGCGGGAGTAGGTCCTACGAGCAGTACTTC. Translated: CASSISGSRSYEQYF.

The chain uses TRBV10-3 and TRBJ1-1; tentatively, D is TRBD1 (6 bases). Between the trimmed V and J ends, which lost 6 bases and 0 bases, there was a span of 17 bases. CDR3 length equals 16 residues. The germline V gene encodes CDR1 ENHRY and CDR2 SYGVKD. In DNA, the CDR3 is TGTGCCATCAGGGGCCGCACAGGGTCCATGAACACTGAAGCTTTCTTT. Translation: CAIRGRTGSMNTEAFF.

This clonotype was seen more than once but under ten times. This likely traces to a read error, being one base from a far larger clone. The chain couples TRBV7-9 to TRBJ2-5, with D perhaps matching TRBD1 (5 bases). Germline CDR1 reads SEHNR; CDR2 reads FQNEAQ (reference sequence). This CDR3 region has 16 residues. DNA of the CDR3: TGCGCCATCAGCTTGCGGTCGGACACCAACCAAGAGACCCAGTACTTC. As protein: CAISLRSDTNQETQYF.

The chain combines TRBV29-1 with TRBJ1-3; no reliable D call. The CDR3 is 11 amino acids. Germline CDR1 SQVTM, CDR2 ANQGSEA. The CDR3 sequence is CTAASGNTIYF. CDR3 nucleotide sequence: TGCACGGCGGCCTCTGGAAACACCATATATTTT.

This clonotype was detected only a few times. V and J are TRBV9 and TRBJ2-5; tentative D call: TRBD1 (6 bases). The V and J ends lost 0 bases and 1 base respectively, with 7 bases between them. This CDR3 region has 14 residues. Germline values: CDR1 SGDLS, CDR2 YYNGEE. The DNA of the CDR3 is TGTGCCAGCAGCGTAGACAGGGTCCAAGAGACCCAGTACTTC. Translating gives CASSVDRVQETQYF.

On this clonotype itself: This sequence may be a read error, since a much larger clone differs from it by one base. V is TRBV9 and J is TRBJ2-1; D is ambiguous. Germline lookup yields CDR1 SGDLS and CDR2 YYNGEE. CDR3 length: 15 residues. The CDR3 DNA sequence: TGTGTCAGCAGCGTATTCCAAGGTTCCTACAATGAGCAGTTCTTC. Amino acid sequence: CVSSVFQGSYNEQFF.